This TCR beta chain was captured by sequencing in a study of Graves' ophthalmopathy and Graves' hyperthyroidism. Study results and caveats: Ophthalmopathy cases were distinguished from stable hyperthyroidism by a 13-signature model, reaching 85% to 90% sensitivity and around 80% specificity.

This clonotype has just a few counts. The antigen remains unidentified. RNA transcripts were the source from which TCR beta CDR3 regions were amplified. Second-round multiplex PCR came after first-round RT-PCR with HTBI primers. TCRdb itself ran the multiplex PCR reads through MiXCR, one entry per CDR3 protein. The sample lists more than 300,000 distinct CDR3 sequences; about a sixth were seen once. Calling hyperthyroidism stable required that no ophthalmopathy show up within 18 months of follow-up. The PBMC fraction was derived from around 9.5 ml of fresh peripheral blood. Between the trimmed V and J ends, which lost 4 bases and 4 bases, there was a span of 10 bases. In germline, CDR1 is MNHEY, CDR2 SVGAGI. This CDR3 is 13 amino acids long.

The source is an adult woman with stable Graves' hyperthyroidism. The V gene is TRBV6-5, the J gene TRBJ2-5, with D perhaps assigned TRBD1 or TRBD2 (5 bases each). Source material: peripheral blood. The CDR3 nucleotides read TGTGCCAGCAGTTGGGGGTTGAGAGAGACCCAGTACTTC. Residues: CASSWGLRETQYF.